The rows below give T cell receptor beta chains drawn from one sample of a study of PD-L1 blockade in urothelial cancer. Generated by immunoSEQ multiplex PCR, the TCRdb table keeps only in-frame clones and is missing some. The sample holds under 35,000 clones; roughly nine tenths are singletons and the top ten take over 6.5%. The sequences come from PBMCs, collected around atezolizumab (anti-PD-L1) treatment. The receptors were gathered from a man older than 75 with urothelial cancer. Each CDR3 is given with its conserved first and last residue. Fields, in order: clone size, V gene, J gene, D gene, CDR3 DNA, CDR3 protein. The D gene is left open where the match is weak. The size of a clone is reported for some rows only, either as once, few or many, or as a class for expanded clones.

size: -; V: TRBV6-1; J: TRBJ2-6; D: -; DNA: TGTGCCAGCCAGGGGTGGGGGCGCGGGGCCAACGTCCTGACTTTC; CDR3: CASQGWGRGANVLTF
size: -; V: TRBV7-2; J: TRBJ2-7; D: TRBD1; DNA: TGTGCCAGCAGCAAGGGGACAGTCGAGCAGTACTTC; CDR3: CASSKGTVEQYF
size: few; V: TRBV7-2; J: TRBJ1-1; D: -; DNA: TGTGCCAGCAGCCCGCTGGGGGGGAGCACTGAAGCTTTCTTT; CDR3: CASSPLGGSTEAFF
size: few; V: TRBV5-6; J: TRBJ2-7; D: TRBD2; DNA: TGTGCCAGCAGCTTGGTGGGTAGCGGGAGGTACGAGCAGTACTTC; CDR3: CASSLVGSGRYEQYF
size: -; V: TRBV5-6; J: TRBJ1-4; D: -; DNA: TGTGCCAGCAGGCGTACAGGAGCAACTAATGAAAAACTGTTTTTT; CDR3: CASRRTGATNEKLFF
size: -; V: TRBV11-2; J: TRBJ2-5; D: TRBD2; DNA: TGTGCCAGCAGCTTCCTAGCGGGAGTTGGGGAGACCCAGTACTTC; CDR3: CASSFLAGVGETQYF
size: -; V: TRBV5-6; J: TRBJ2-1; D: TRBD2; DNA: TGTGCCAGCACTCCACCGGGACTAGGGTACAATGAGCAGTTCTTC; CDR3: CASTPPGLGYNEQFF
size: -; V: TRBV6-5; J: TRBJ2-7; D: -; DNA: TGTGCCAGCAAATCGAACAGCTACGAGCAGTACTTC; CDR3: CASKSNSYEQYF
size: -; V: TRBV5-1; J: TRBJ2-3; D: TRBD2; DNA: TGCGCCAGCAGCTCTAGCGGGAGAAGCCCAGATACGCAGTATTTT; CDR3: CASSSSGRSPDTQYF
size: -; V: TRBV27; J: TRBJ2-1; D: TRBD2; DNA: TGTGCCAGCAGTCTGATAGCGGGAGGTGGGGGCAATGAGCAGTTCTTC; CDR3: CASSLIAGGGGNEQFF
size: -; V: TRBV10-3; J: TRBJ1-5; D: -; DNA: TGTGCCATCAGTGAGTCGTGGGGTCGACAGGTTGACCAGCCCCAGCATTTT; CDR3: CAISESWGRQVDQPQHF
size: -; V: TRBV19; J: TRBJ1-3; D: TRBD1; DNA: TGTGCCAGTAGTACACAGGGGTCGTTTGGAAACACCATATATTTT; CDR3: CASSTQGSFGNTIYF
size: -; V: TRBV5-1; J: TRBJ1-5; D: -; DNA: TGCGCCAGCAGCTTGGATGCGGGAGACCAGCCCCAGCATTTT; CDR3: CASSLDAGDQPQHF
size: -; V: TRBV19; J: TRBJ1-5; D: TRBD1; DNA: TGTGCCAGTAGAACCGGGACAGGGTCTAATCAGCCCCAGCATTTT; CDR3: CASRTGTGSNQPQHF
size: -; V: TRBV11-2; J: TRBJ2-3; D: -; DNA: TGTGCCACCTTTACTAGGACGAGCACAGATACGCAGTATTTT; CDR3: CATFTRTSTDTQYF
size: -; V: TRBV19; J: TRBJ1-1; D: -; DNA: TGTGCCAGTAGCCGGGTGAACACTGAAGCTTTCTTT; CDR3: CASSRVNTEAFF
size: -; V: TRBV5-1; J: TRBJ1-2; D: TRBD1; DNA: TGCGCCAGCAGCTTGGCGGGCAGGGGGGATGGCTACACCTTC; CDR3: CASSLAGRGDGYTF
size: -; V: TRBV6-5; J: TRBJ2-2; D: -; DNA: TGTGCCAGCAGCTCGCCCGCAGGGGCCACCGGGGAGCTGTTTTTT; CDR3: CASSSPAGATGELFF
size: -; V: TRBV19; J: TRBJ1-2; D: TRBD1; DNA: TGTGCCAGTAGTCCCCGACAGGGACTTAGCTATGGCTACACCTTC; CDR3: CASSPRQGLSYGYTF
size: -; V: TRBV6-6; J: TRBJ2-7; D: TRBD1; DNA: TGTGCCAGCAGTTACTCGGGACAGGTCGATTACGAGCAGTACTTC; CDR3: CASSYSGQVDYEQYF
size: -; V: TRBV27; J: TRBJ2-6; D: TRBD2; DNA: TGTGCCAGCAGCCTCGGACTAGCGGGACACTCTGGGGCCAACGTCCTGACTTTC; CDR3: CASSLGLAGHSGANVLTF
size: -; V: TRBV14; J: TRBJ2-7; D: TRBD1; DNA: TGTGCCAGCAGCCAAGCGACAGGGGGAAGGTACGAGCAGTACTTC; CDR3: CASSQATGGRYEQYF
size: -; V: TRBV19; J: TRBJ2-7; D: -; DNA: TGTGCCAGTAGTATCGGGATAGGTTCCTACGAGCAGTACTTC; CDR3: CASSIGIGSYEQYF
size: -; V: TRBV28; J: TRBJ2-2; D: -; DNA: TGTGCCAGCAGGAGAACAGGGAACACCGGGGAGCTGTTTTTT; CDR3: CASRRTGNTGELFF
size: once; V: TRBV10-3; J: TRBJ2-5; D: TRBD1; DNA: TGTGCCATCAGTGAGTCTCCCGGGACAGGGGGGGAGACCCAGTACTTC; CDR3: CAISESPGTGGETQYF